Sequencing of this TCR beta chain was carried out in a study of shared clonotypes between healthy human individuals. Study-wide results and caveats: As a rule, naive subsets had a larger estimated richness than memory subsets. Clonotype sharing among donors was thought likely to change with sequencing depth.

The V gene lost 4 bases and the J gene lost 0 bases, with 13 bases spanning the gap. This CDR3 has 14 amino acids. Germline CDR1 SQVTM, CDR2 ANQGSEA. As originally analysed: Junction-only sequences produced by ImmunoSEQ had no quality scores, so filtering differed. Clones were sequenced by immunoSEQ multiplex PCR, and TCRdb holds only the in-frame ones, with some missing. V, J and clone size are taken as reported in that table, and D and trimming were inferred from the DNA itself. Here the sample spans about 690,000 clones, about 92% being singletons. To note about this clone: The antigen is unknown.

The gene calls are TRBV29-1 and TRBJ2-7; D is uncertain. The specimen sequenced was memory CD8+ T cells from PBMCs. Documented subset: CD45RO+ cells pooled with CCR7-negative TemRA cells. The TCR sequence derives from a man between 18 and 29 years old in good health. Some clones in this sample may be carry-over from other donors' samples. The CDR3 is CSVVDGWSSYEQYF. Here the CDR3 DNA reads TGCAGCGTTGTAGACGGGTGGAGCTCCTACGAGCAGTACTTC.